A selection of T cell receptor beta chains follows, all from one sample in a study of T cells in Graves' hyperthyroidism and ophthalmopathy. A single record per CDR3 protein comes from TCRdb applying MiXCR to the multiplex PCR reads. The repertoire includes almost 600,000 distinct CDR3 sequences, about 43% of them detected once, and roughly 7.7% sits in the top ten. Material for sequencing was peripheral blood or thyroid tissue (not recorded which). The receptors stem from a young woman with Graves' hyperthyroidism. CDR3s include the opening cysteine and the closing phenylalanine or tryptophan. Fields, in order: J gene, D gene, clone size, V gene, CDR3 DNA, CDR3 protein. The D gene is left open where the match is weak. Not all rows give a size; the values are once, few, many and, for expanded clones, a class.

TRBJ2-5 . many TRBV18 TGTGCCAGCTCACCGTCAAATAGCGGAACCACCCAGTACTTC CASSPSNSGTTQYF
TRBJ2-5 . . TRBV3-1 TGTGCCAGCAGCCCAGAGACCGGGACACCATCGGAGACCCAGTACTTC CASSPETGTPSETQYF
TRBJ2-3 . . TRBV15 TGTGCCACCAGCAGCAGGGAGAGGGCAACCGGGGGTGATACGCAGTATTTT CATSSRERATGGDTQYF
TRBJ2-7 . many TRBV5-1 TGCGCCAGCAGCAATATGTTGGGAACTACCTACGAGCAGTACTTC CASSNMLGTTYEQYF
TRBJ2-7 TRBD1 many TRBV12-3/TRBV12-4 TGTGCCAGCAGCTTATACGGGACAGCCTCCTACGAGCAGTACTTC CASSLYGTASYEQYF
TRBJ2-7 . . TRBV10-3 TGTGCCATCACTGCGGAGGGGCTCTACGAGCAGTACTTC CAITAEGLYEQYF
TRBJ2-5 . many TRBV10-3 TGTGCCATCAGTGATGTAGGATTAGGGGAGACCCAGTACTTC CAISDVGLGETQYF
TRBJ2-7 . many TRBV5-1 TGCGCCAGCAGCGGGACCGGGACAAAAAGTAACGAGCAGTACTTC CASSGTGTKSNEQYF
TRBJ1-1 TRBD1 many TRBV12-3/TRBV12-4 TGTGCCAGCAGTTTTAGTCCAGGGGGGGTGAACACTGAAGCTTTCTTT CASSFSPGGVNTEAFF
TRBJ1-2 . many TRBV7-9 TGTGCCAGCAGCCTACGGGGTTCTAACTATGGCTACACCTTC CASSLRGSNYGYTF
TRBJ1-6 . . TRBV10-3 TGTGCCATCAGTGATCTAACGCGGACGGTTGGTAGTTCACCCCTCCACTTT CAISDLTRTVGSSPLHF
TRBJ2-2 . . TRBV7-2 TGTGCCAGCAGAAGGACCGGCACCGGGGAGCTGTTTTTT CASRRTGTGELFF
TRBJ2-1 TRBD2 . TRBV7-3 TGTGCCAGCAGCTTTAGGCCTAGCGGGAGCGATGAGCAGTTCTTC CASSFRPSGSDEQFF
TRBJ2-2 TRBD2 . TRBV29-1 TGCAGCGTTGGGGGTGGGTCTAGCGGGAGGCTGTTTTTT CSVGGGSSGRLFF
TRBJ1-2 TRBD1 many TRBV4-3 TGCGCCAGCAGCCATGACAGGGGGAGCAGCTATGGCTACACCTTC CASSHDRGSSYGYTF
TRBJ2-2 . . TRBV7-2 TGTGCCAGCAGCTTAGCGCCAGGGATCGCGAACACCGGGGAGCTGTTTTTT CASSLAPGIANTGELFF
TRBJ1-1 . . TRBV9 TGTGCCAGCAGCGCTTCTAGCGCGGAAGCTTTCTTT CASSASSAEAFF
TRBJ2-5 TRBD2 many TRBV10-3 TGTGCCATCAGTGAGACTATACCGGGACTAGCGGGAGGAGAGACCCAGTACTTC CAISETIPGLAGGETQYF
TRBJ2-7 . many TRBV5-1 TGCGCCAGCAGCTTGGAACCGGGACAAATCTACGAGCAGTACTTC CASSLEPGQIYEQYF